A selection of T cell receptor beta chains follows, all from one sample in a study of PD-1 blockade in mismatch repair-deficient tumors. TCRdb's table, derived via immunoSEQ multiplex PCR, lists solely in-frame clones and lacks some. This sample has 120,000 or so clones, with 86% found just once. This material consisted of peripheral blood, taken 44 weeks after starting pembrolizumab. The receptors here all came from an adult with mismatch repair-deficient cancer. Each CDR3 is given with its conserved first and last residue. D genes are given only for firm matches. The size of a clone is reported for some rows only, either as once, few or many, or as a class for expanded clones.

NA | NA | TRBJ1-1 | TRBV10-3 | TGTGCCATCAGTGAGACAGGAGGGACTGAAGCTTTCTTT | CAISETGGTEAFF
NA | NA | TRBJ2-2 | TRBV28 | TGTGCCAGCAGTTTAAGGCAGGGAATCAGCACCGGGGAGCTGTTTTTT | CASSLRQGISTGELFF
few | NA | TRBJ2-2 | TRBV19 | TGTGCCAGTAGGCCAACTAGCCCCGGGGAGCTGTTTTTT | CASRPTSPGELFF
once | TRBD1 | TRBJ2-7 | TRBV25-1 | TGTGCCAGCAGCCTATGGGACAGGGGGCGGTACGAGCAGTACTTC | CASSLWDRGRYEQYF
NA | NA | TRBJ1-3 | TRBV4-1 | TGCGCCAGCAGCCAAGTATCCCTGGAGTACACCATATATTTT | CASSQVSLEYTIYF
NA | TRBD1 | TRBJ2-7 | TRBV5-6 | TGTGCCAGCAGCTTGTGGACAGGGATTTTGTACGAGCAGTACTTC | CASSLWTGILYEQYF
NA | NA | TRBJ2-7 | TRBV6-5 | TGTGCCAGCGCAGGTTACGGTCCCTACGAGCAGTACTTC | CASAGYGPYEQYF
NA | TRBD2 | TRBJ2-7 | TRBV11-2 | TGTGCCAGCAGCTTAGAACTAGCGGGATACTACGAGCAGTACTTC | CASSLELAGYYEQYF
NA | TRBD2 | TRBJ2-1 | TRBV2 | TGTGCCACACCATCAACTAGCGGGAGAGGCAATGAGCAGTTCTTC | CATPSTSGRGNEQFF
NA | NA | TRBJ2-1 | TRBV15 | TGTGCCACCAGCAGAGCCAGCGGACCCTACAATGAGCAGTTCTTC | CATSRASGPYNEQFF
NA | NA | TRBJ2-3 | TRBV16 | TGTGCCAGCAGCCAATCTATGGGGGTCCCCGATACGCAGTATTTT | CASSQSMGVPDTQYF
NA | NA | TRBJ2-2 | TRBV25-1 | TGTGCCAGCAGTGCCCGTGGGGAGCTGTTTTTT | CASSARGELFF
NA | TRBD2 | TRBJ2-2 | TRBV4-2 | TGTGCCAGCAGCCAAAAGACTAGCGGGAGTTCGAACACCGGGGAGCTGTTTTTT | CASSQKTSGSSNTGELFF
NA | TRBD2 | TRBJ2-3 | TRBV6-6 | TGTGCCAGCAGTTACCTAGCGGGACGAGGCACAGATACGCAGTATTTT | CASSYLAGRGTDTQYF
once | TRBD1 | TRBJ2-3 | TRBV6-4 | TGTGCCAGCAGCCCCGGGACAGGGGGTTCAGATACGCAGTATTTT | CASSPGTGGSDTQYF
NA | TRBD2 | TRBJ2-7 | TRBV11-3 | TGTGCCAGCAAGCCTAGCGGCCTTTACGAGCAGTACTTC | CASKPSGLYEQYF
NA | TRBD1 | TRBJ2-7 | TRBV29-1 | TGCAGCGTGGCCGGGACAGGGGGCGACGAGCAGTACTTC | CSVAGTGGDEQYF
NA | TRBD2 | TRBJ2-7 | TRBV18 | TGTGCCAGCTCACCACTCAAGGGACAGACTAGCGGGAGCTACGAGCAGTACTTC | CASSPLKGQTSGSYEQYF
NA | NA | TRBJ2-7 | TRBV27 | TGTGCCAGCAGTTTTAGGCTAGCGAGCTCCTACGAGCAGTACTTC | CASSFRLASSYEQYF
NA | TRBD2 | TRBJ2-7 | TRBV28 | TGTGCCAGCAGTTTATTAGCGGGCGCTTCCGCCTACGAGCAGTACTTC | CASSLLAGASAYEQYF
NA | NA | TRBJ2-2 | TRBV30 | TGTGCCTCCACAGCGAACACCGGGGAGCTGTTTTTT | CASTANTGELFF
NA | NA | TRBJ2-1 | TRBV15 | TGTGCCACCAGCAGAGGTTTCCATGAGCAGTTCTTC | CATSRGFHEQFF
few | NA | TRBJ1-1 | TRBV6-6 | TGTGCCAGCAGTTACACCACTGAAGCTTTCTTT | CASSYTTEAFF
NA | TRBD2 | TRBJ2-1 | TRBV13 | TGTGCCAGCAGCTCGCGACTAGCGAGCTCCTACAATGAGCAGTTCTTC | CASSSRLASSYNEQFF
NA | NA | TRBJ1-4 | TRBV21-1 | TGTGCCAGCAGCAAAGACCCTTGGGGGGCTAATGAAAAACTGTTTTTT | CASSKDPWGANEKLFF
NA | NA | TRBJ2-7 | TRBV7-9 | TGTGCCAGCAGCTTAGAGGCCGAGCAGTACTTC | CASSLEAEQYF
NA | TRBD1 | TRBJ2-3 | TRBV25-1 | TGTGCCAGCAGGGGGGACAGGGGAATCGCTATTGGAGATACGCAGTATTTT | CASRGDRGIAIGDTQYF
NA | NA | TRBJ2-7 | TRBV4-3 | TGCGCCAGCAGCCAGACGTTCGAAGGCTCGTGGTCCTACGAGCAGTACTTC | CASSQTFEGSWSYEQYF
NA | TRBD2 | TRBJ2-4 | TRBV28 | TGTGCCAGCAGTTTAAACATCCGGCTAGCGGGAAACATTCAGTACTTC | CASSLNIRLAGNIQYF
NA | TRBD2 | TRBJ2-7 | TRBV11-2 | TGTGCCAGCAGCCGGACTAGCGGGTCCCGAAGCGAGCAGTACTTC | CASSRTSGSRSEQYF
NA | NA | TRBJ2-2 | TRBV6-6 | TGTGCCAGCAGCTCCCGAGATAAGGGCACCGGGGAGCTGTTTTTT | CASSSRDKGTGELFF
NA | NA | TRBJ2-1 | TRBV13 | TGTGCCAGCAGCGCAGCCCACAATGAGCAGTTCTTC | CASSAAHNEQFF
once | NA | TRBJ2-5 | TRBV5-1 | TGCGCCAGCAGCTGGGGACCGACCGGATTGCAAGAGACCCAGTACTTC | CASSWGPTGLQETQYF
few | NA | TRBJ1-5 | TRBV7-6 | TGTGCCAGCAGCTTAGCGAGGGATCAGCCCCAGCATTTT | CASSLARDQPQHF
few | NA | TRBJ2-7 | TRBV9 | TGTGCCAGCAGCCCCCACTCCTACGAGCAGTACTTC | CASSPHSYEQYF
NA | NA | TRBJ1-1 | TRBV5-1 | TGCGCCAGCAGCTTGGGTGCCGGGGGAGGGAACACTGAAGCTTTCTTT | CASSLGAGGGNTEAFF
once | TRBD2 | TRBJ2-1 | TRBV5-1 | TGCGCCAGCAGCCGCGGGACTAGCGATGGTAATGAGCAGTTCTTC | CASSRGTSDGNEQFF
NA | NA | TRBJ2-5 | TRBV6-6 | TGTGCCAGCAGTTACAAGGGACTTTCCAGGGAGACCCAGTACTTC | CASSYKGLSRETQYF
once | NA | TRBJ2-7 | TRBV19 | TGTGCCAGTAGTATCTACCCAGGGGGGTTGAACGAGCAGTACTTC | CASSIYPGGLNEQYF
NA | TRBD1 | TRBJ2-1 | TRBV28 | TGTGCCAGCAAGGGACAGGGGCGCCATGAGCAGTTCTTC | CASKGQGRHEQFF
NA | TRBD1 | TRBJ2-7 | TRBV18 | TGTGCCAGCTCACTTCCGGGACAGGGGATATCGAGGAACGAGCAGTACTTC | CASSLPGQGISRNEQYF
NA | NA | TRBJ2-5 | TRBV28 | TGTGCCAGCAGTCTACCGGGGTACTTGGAAGAGACCCAGTACTTC | CASSLPGYLEETQYF
few | TRBD2 | TRBJ2-5 | TRBV10-3 | TGTGCCATCAGTGATCCTAGCGGGACGGAGACCCAGTACTTC | CAISDPSGTETQYF
NA | TRBD2 | TRBJ2-5 | TRBV18 | TGTGCCAGCTCACCACCTTCGGGAGGGTCGGGGGAGACCCAGTACTTC | CASSPPSGGSGETQYF
NA | NA | TRBJ2-7 | TRBV4-2 | TGTGCCAGCAGACTAGAAGGGTTTCACGAGCAGTACTTC | CASRLEGFHEQYF
NA | TRBD1 | TRBJ2-2 | TRBV5-5 | TGTGCCAGCAGCCGGACAGGGATTGACACCGGGGAGCTGTTTTTT | CASSRTGIDTGELFF
NA | NA | TRBJ2-5 | TRBV15 | TGTGCCACCAGCAGAGGGACTACGGGAATGGTTGAAGAGACCCAGTACTTC | CATSRGTTGMVEETQYF
NA | NA | TRBJ2-7 | TRBV7-9 | TGTGCCAGCGGACCTCGGGACTTATACTACGAGCAGTACTTC | CASGPRDLYYEQYF
NA | TRBD2 | TRBJ2-3 | TRBV9 | TGTGCCAGCAGCGGCCGGACTAGCGGGAGAACAGATACGCAGTATTTT | CASSGRTSGRTDTQYF
once | TRBD1 | TRBJ1-4 | TRBV4-1 | TGCGCCAGCAGCCAAGACCGCAAAGGGACAGTACGAAATGAAAAACTGTTTTTT | CASSQDRKGTVRNEKLFF
NA | NA | TRBJ2-7 | TRBV11-1 | TGTGCCAGCAGCTACACCTCCTACGAGCAGTACTTC | CASSYTSYEQYF
NA | TRBD2 | TRBJ2-1 | TRBV19 | TGTGCCAGTAGTCTAACTAGCGGGACGTTCTTC | CASSLTSGTFF
NA | TRBD2 | TRBJ2-7 | TRBV11-2 | TGTGCCAGCAGGGGAGTACGGGAGGGTAACGAGCAGTACTTC | CASRGVREGNEQYF
NA | TRBD2 | TRBJ2-7 | TRBV29-1 | TGCAGCGTTGTCCGGGGGGAGAGGTACGAGCAGTACTTC | CSVVRGERYEQYF
NA | TRBD1 | TRBJ2-7 | TRBV11-2 | TGTGCCAGCAGCTTAGAGGGGGACAGGGGACCCTACGAGCAGTACTTC | CASSLEGDRGPYEQYF
NA | TRBD2 | TRBJ2-1 | TRBV10-1 | TGCGCCAGCAGTAGCGGGAGCTCCTACAATGAGCAGTTCTTC | CASSSGSSYNEQFF
NA | NA | TRBJ1-2 | TRBV11-2 | TGTGCCAGCAGCCTAAATTCGGGCTTTCCCTATGGCTACACCTTC | CASSLNSGFPYGYTF
NA | NA | TRBJ2-3 | TRBV15 | TGTGCCACCAGGAGTAGTCCTCACACAGATACGCAGTATTTT | CATRSSPHTDTQYF
NA | TRBD1 | TRBJ2-2 | TRBV7-2 | TGTGCCAGCAGCCGGACAGGGTTGGCCACCGGGGAGCTGTTTTTT | CASSRTGLATGELFF